This entry concerns a single T cell receptor (beta chain). V lost 3 bases to trimming and J lost 6 bases, with 9 bases between them. The germline V gene encodes CDR1 SGDLS and CDR2 YYNGEE. This CDR3 is built from 13 residues. The data were produced by immunoSEQ multiplex PCR, yet TCRdb's version contains in-frame clones alone and is incomplete. In the table there are about 270,000 clones, less than 90% of which are singletons. This specimen belongs to a study of blood T cell repertoires in COVID-19. Study information: From the United States, Italy and Spain came samples of acute and convalescent COVID-19.

The clonotype was recovered from a woman aged 50 to 60 who had recovered from COVID-19. The chain carries TRBV9 and TRBJ2-2; D remains ambiguous. Sequenced input: PBMCs or T cells enriched from blood (not recorded which). CDR3 region: CASSAGVSGELFF. CDR3 DNA: TGTGCCAGCAGCGCCGGAGTCTCCGGGGAGCTGTTTTTT.